The next 17 T cell receptor beta chains were all read from a single sample in a study of cytomegalovirus exposure and HLA in healthy donors. Method: immunoSEQ multiplex PCR; TCRdb's copy keeps in-frame clones and lacks some. The data show around 300,000 clones, around 90% seen once. Sequencing was performed on PBMCs. All receptors derive from a woman aged 30 to 39 in good health and CMV-seropositive.

V usage is TRBV30 and J usage is TRBJ1-1; unclear D gene. CDR3 length: 12 residues. V was pared by 0 bases and J by 10 bases, with 12 bases between. From germline, CDR1 is GTSNPN and CDR2 SVGIG (reference sequence). CDR3 sequence: CAWSVRWGGAFF. The DNA of the CDR3 is TGTGCCTGGAGTGTACGATGGGGAGGAGCTTTCTTT.

The gene calls are TRBV15 and TRBJ2-2; 14 bases fit TRBD2. This CDR3 spans 18 amino acids. With 1 base clipped from V and 7 bases from J, the junction kept 8 bases outside the gene matches. Looked up from germline, CDR1 is LNHNV and CDR2 is YYDKDF (reference sequence). Here the CDR3 reads CATSRARLAGGQGGELFF. CDR3 DNA sequence: TGTGCCACCAGCAGAGCCCGACTAGCGGGAGGGCAGGGCGGGGAGCTGTTTTTT.

The rearrangement uses TRBV30 and TRBJ2-7; a weak D match, TRBD1 (6 bases). CDR1 and CDR2 (germline): GTSNPN, SVGIG (reference sequence). This CDR3 is built from 14 residues. V lost 0 bases, J lost 3 bases, and 12 bases lay in between. The CDR3 loop reads CAWSVGPGVYEQYF. CDR3 sequence (DNA): TGTGCCTGGAGTGTAGGCCCAGGGGTCTACGAGCAGTACTTC.

The V and J genes are TRBV27 and TRBJ1-1; 7 nucleotides agree with TRBD1. Unmatched junction bases numbered 4, after V lost 2 bases and J lost 4 bases. The CDR3 is 14 residues long. CDR1 MNHEY and CDR2 SMNVEV come from the germline V gene (reference sequence). CDR3 in DNA: TGTGCCAGCAGTTTACTAGGGGGCGGCACTGAAGCTTTCTTT. This gives the protein CASSLLGGGTEAFF.

This sequence joins TRBV29-1 and TRBJ2-5; D is possibly TRBD1 or TRBD2 (5 bases each). Deletions cut 7 bases from V and 4 bases from J, with 22 bases between. CDR1 is SQVTM and CDR2 is ANQGSEA in the germline V gene. This CDR3 spans 15 amino acids. CDR3 loop: CSAEGDLKGSETQYF. In DNA, the CDR3 is TGCAGCGCCGAAGGGGACCTAAAAGGCTCAGAGACCCAGTACTTC.

This sequence joins TRBV29-1 and TRBJ2-3; possibly TRBD1 or TRBD2 for D (5 bases each). Trimming removed 0 bases from V and 2 bases from J, with 18 bases in between. This CDR3 is built from 17 residues. Germline assignment: CDR1 SQVTM and CDR2 ANQGSEA. CDR3 bases: TGCAGCGTTGAAGATCGAGGGGTCTCCTTGCCCACAGATACGCAGTATTTT. This codes for CSVEDRGVSLPTDTQYF.

This clone was observed a single time. The chain links TRBV29-1 to TRBJ2-7; D is ambiguous. V lost 7 bases to trimming and J lost 5 bases, with 9 bases between them. The CDR3 length is 10 residues. Germline V gene lookup returns CDR1 SQVTM and CDR2 ANQGSEA. As DNA, the CDR3 is TGCAGCGCCCTTGGGGACGAGCAGTACTTC. This sequence encodes CSALGDEQYF.

CDR3 nucleotide sequence: TGTGCCAGTACAGAGTCCTACGAGCAGTACTTC. The encoded protein is CASTESYEQYF. The J gene is TRBJ2-7, the V gene TRBV6-1; D not certain. This CDR3 has 11 residues. Trimming cost V 9 bases and J 1 base, with 7 bases left between them. Germline assignment: CDR1 MNHNS and CDR2 SASEGT.

This clone has a single count. The genes are TRBV28 and TRBJ1-5; no clear D. The V end lost 2 bases, the J end lost 1 base, and 9 bases lay between the germline ends. The germline CDR1 and CDR2 sequences are MDHEN and SYDVKM. This CDR3 contains 15 residues. The chain's CDR3 is CASSLPNLSNQPQHF. The CDR3 DNA sequence: TGTGCCAGCAGTTTACCGAATTTGAGCAATCAGCCCCAGCATTTT.

In DNA, the CDR3 is TGTGCCTGGAGTGTGGATGGAGTAGAATCACCCCTCCACTTT. This sequence encodes CAWSVDGVESPLHF. This rearrangement joins TRBV30 to TRBJ1-6, with no clear D. The V end was cut by 0 bases, the J end by 10 bases, with 13 bases between. CDR1 and CDR2 (germline): GTSNPN, SVGIG (reference sequence). CDR3 length equals 14 residues.

The genes are TRBV9 and TRBJ1-2; the D gene is possibly TRBD1 (6 bases). This CDR3 has 16 amino acids. V lost 2 bases and J lost 3, with 17 bases in between. Germline lookup yields CDR1 SGDLS and CDR2 YYNGEE. The CDR3 region has the DNA TGTGCCAGCAGCGTTAGACCGACAGGTTTTGACTATGGCTACACCTTC. Translated, it gives CASSVRPTGFDYGYTF.

The chain joins TRBV7-8 to TRBJ2-7; D is uncertain. V was cut by 3 bases and J by 1 base, with 16 bases left in between. The CDR3 is 16 residues long. Germline values: CDR1 SGHVS, CDR2 FQNEAQ. Written as DNA, the CDR3 is TGTGCCAGCAGCTTGTCGGCTGACTTTAGTTCCTACGAGCAGTACTTC. Translation: CASSLSADFSSYEQYF.

J is TRBJ2-2 and V is TRBV11-3, with 9 bases identical to TRBD1. Germline loops: CDR1 SGHNT, CDR2 YENEEA. Unmatched junction bases numbered 2, after V lost 5 bases and J lost 1 base. CDR3 length: 15 residues. CDR3 nucleotides: TGTGCCAGCAGCCAGGACAGGGGGAACACCGGGGAGCTGTTTTTT. Encoded protein: CASSQDRGNTGELFF.

The chain is built from TRBV25-1 and TRBJ2-2; no definite D call. The ends were cut back, 1 base at V and 5 bases at J, with 5 bases in the middle. The CDR3 has 13 amino acids. Per the germline V gene, CDR1 is MGHDK and CDR2 is SYGVNS. The CDR3 DNA sequence: TGTGCCAGCAGTGAATTTGGTACCGGGGAGCTGTTTTTT. Protein sequence: CASSEFGTGELFF.

This chain uses TRBV18 with TRBJ2-7; 10 nucleotides agree with TRBD1. The CDR3 spans 16 residues. With 3 bases clipped from V and 3 bases from J, the junction kept 8 bases outside the gene matches. Per the germline V gene, CDR1 is KGHSH and CDR2 is LQKENI. The chain's CDR3 is CASSPESRTGGYEQYF. CDR3 bases: TGTGCCAGCTCACCTGAGAGCCGGACAGGGGGCTACGAGCAGTACTTC. The full variable domain, rest sourced from reference TRBV18 and TRBJ2-7, is NAGVMQNPRHLVRRRGQEARLRCSPMKGHSHVYWYRQLPEEGLKFMVYLQKENIIDESGMPKERFSAEFPKEGPSILRIQQVVRGDSAAYFCASSPESRTGGYEQYFGPGTRLTVT.

This rearrangement joins TRBV27 to TRBJ2-7; 7 bases align to TRBD1. The CDR3 extends over 14 amino acids. The V segment lost 7 bases and the J segment 0 bases; nucleotides outside the gene matches: 6. Per germline, CDR1 MNHEY and CDR2 SMNVEV (reference sequence). Here the CDR3 DNA reads TGTGCCAGCAAATTCGCAGGGGGCTCCTACGAGCAGTACTTC. Encoded protein: CASKFAGGSYEQYF.

This chain joins TRBV7-6 and TRBJ2-1, with D unresolved. The germline V gene has CDR1 SGHVS and CDR2 FNYEAQ. Trimming shortened V by 1 base and J by 9 bases, and 7 bases separated the two germline ends. The CDR3 covers 12 residues. The CDR3 is CASSLDSTEQFF. In nucleotides, the CDR3 is TGTGCCAGCAGCTTAGATAGCACTGAGCAGTTCTTC.